Following are 10 T cell receptor beta chains from one sample sequenced in a study of blood T cell repertoires in COVID-19. Produced via immunoSEQ multiplex PCR; TCRdb's table is partial and in-frame only. The sample comprises approximately 180,000 clones, 70% to 90% of which are singletons, and over 2.5% rests with the top ten. The sample comprised peripheral blood. All receptors derive from a man between 60 and 75 years old with acute or convalescent COVID-19.

The chain recombines TRBV7-3 with TRBJ2-1, with 9 bases that match TRBD2. CDR3 length: 15 amino acids. CDR1 SGHTA and CDR2 FQGTGA come from the germline V gene. Trimming took 5 bases from V and 3 from J; bases not matched to a gene: 5. In nucleotides, the CDR3 is TGTGCCAGCAGCCCCGGGACTAGCCTCTACAATGAGCAGTTCTTC. Its translation is CASSPGTSLYNEQFF.

The rearrangement joins TRBV5-1 to TRBJ1-4, with TRBD1 matching 7 bases. V trimming: 4 bases; J trimming: 6 bases; junction bases outside the gene matches: 6. The CDR3 contains 14 residues. Germline loops: CDR1 SGHRS, CDR2 YFSETQ. DNA for the CDR3: TGCGCCAGCAGCGTCACAGGGGTAGATGAAAAACTGTTTTTT. Translation gives CASSVTGVDEKLFF.

This clone was counted a single time. J is TRBJ2-1 and V is TRBV29-1; TRBD2 agrees at 10 bases. The CDR3 runs 13 residues. Germline loops: CDR1 SQVTM, CDR2 ANQGSEA. Losses at the gene ends were 7 bases for V and 3 bases for J; bases not matched to a gene: 3. The CDR3 DNA sequence: TGCAGCGACCGGACTAGCGGCTACAATGAGCAGTTCTTC. This gives the protein CSDRTSGYNEQFF.

The chain couples TRBV15 to TRBJ2-7, with TRBD2 matching over 9 bases. V shed 3 bases, J shed 2 bases, and the junction held 8 bases outside the gene matches. There are 16 residues in the CDR3. Germline CDR1 reads LNHNV; CDR2 reads YYDKDF (reference sequence). In nucleotides, the CDR3 is TGTGCCACCAGCAGCCCCAAGGGCGGGAGGGCCTACGAGCAGTACTTC. This encodes CATSSPKGGRAYEQYF.

The rearrangement uses TRBV5-1 and TRBJ2-7, with 7 bases aligning to TRBD2. Germline V CDR1 and CDR2: SGHRS, YFSETQ. This CDR3 has 13 residues. Unmatched junction bases numbered 5, after V lost 7 bases and J lost 1 base. This CDR3 reads CASASGSSYEQYF. The CDR3 DNA sequence: TGCGCCAGCGCTAGCGGAAGTTCCTACGAGCAGTACTTC.

V usage is TRBV18 and J usage is TRBJ1-6, with 9 bases fitting TRBD1. Germline V gene sequence: CDR1 KGHSH, CDR2 LQKENI. This CDR3 region has 18 residues. With 6 bases clipped from V and 9 bases from J, the junction kept 18 bases outside the gene matches. CDR3 loop: CASSGKPPSGQGGSPLHF. In nucleotides, the CDR3 is TGTGCCAGCTCGGGCAAGCCTCCTTCGGGACAGGGTGGTTCACCCCTCCACTTT.

The rearrangement uses TRBV7-9 and TRBJ2-7, with D perhaps TRBD1 (5 bases). Germline CDR1 reads SEHNR; CDR2 reads FQNEAQ (reference sequence). The CDR3 length is 13 residues. Trimming took 4 bases from V and 3 from J, leaving 10 bases between them. CDR3: CASSSTQGYEQYF. The CDR3 coding sequence is TGTGCCAGCAGCTCCACCCAGGGCTACGAGCAGTACTTC.

This clone has a handful of counts. The chain is built from TRBV30 and TRBJ1-6; TRBD1 is a possible D gene (5 bases). The germline V and J ends were trimmed by 0 bases and 7 bases, with 13 bases remaining between them. There are 15 residues in the CDR3. CDR1 is GTSNPN and CDR2 is SVGIG in the germline V gene (reference sequence). CDR3 protein: CAWSVRGVGNSPLHF. The CDR3 DNA reads TGTGCCTGGAGTGTACGGGGGGTGGGGAATTCACCCCTCCACTTT.

The CDR3 nucleotides read TGTGCCAGCACCAGCAGGTACTATGGCTACACCTTC. Translating gives CASTSRYYGYTF. The chain carries TRBV28 and TRBJ1-2, with D unclear. This CDR3 contains 12 residues. Trimming shortened V by 7 bases and J by 3 bases, and 9 bases separated the two germline ends. CDR1 and CDR2 (germline): MDHEN, SYDVKM.

The chain recombines TRBV29-1 with TRBJ2-7, with 7 bases matching TRBD1. CDR3 length: 11 amino acids. The V gene's germline CDR1 is SQVTM and CDR2 ANQGSEA. The V segment lost 7 bases and the J segment 4 bases; nucleotides outside the gene matches: 4. CDR3 residues: CSGKTGYEQYF. CDR3 DNA: TGCAGCGGGAAGACAGGGTACGAGCAGTACTTC.